This T cell receptor beta chain emerged from a study of blood T cell repertoires in COVID-19. Germline CDR1 and CDR2: SGHRS and YFSETQ. CDR3 length: 15 amino acids. The V segment lost 4 bases and the J segment 6 bases; nucleotides outside the gene matches: 5. Per the original data handling: Amplifying reference gene primers gave estimates of nucleated cell counts. This table comes from immunoSEQ multiplex PCR, and its TCRdb copy is limited to in-frame clones, with some not included. V and J calls and clone size are copied from that table; D and trimming were computed from the DNA. The sample yields roughly 220,000 clones, 84% seen once.

This chain uses TRBV5-1 with TRBJ2-1, with 12 nucleotides matching TRBD2. The sequence derives from a woman aged 60-70 years who had recovered from COVID-19. The specimen was peripheral blood. The CDR3 spells CASSTSGGHINEQFF. CDR3 nucleotides: TGCGCCAGCAGCACTAGCGGGGGGCACATCAATGAGCAGTTCTTC.